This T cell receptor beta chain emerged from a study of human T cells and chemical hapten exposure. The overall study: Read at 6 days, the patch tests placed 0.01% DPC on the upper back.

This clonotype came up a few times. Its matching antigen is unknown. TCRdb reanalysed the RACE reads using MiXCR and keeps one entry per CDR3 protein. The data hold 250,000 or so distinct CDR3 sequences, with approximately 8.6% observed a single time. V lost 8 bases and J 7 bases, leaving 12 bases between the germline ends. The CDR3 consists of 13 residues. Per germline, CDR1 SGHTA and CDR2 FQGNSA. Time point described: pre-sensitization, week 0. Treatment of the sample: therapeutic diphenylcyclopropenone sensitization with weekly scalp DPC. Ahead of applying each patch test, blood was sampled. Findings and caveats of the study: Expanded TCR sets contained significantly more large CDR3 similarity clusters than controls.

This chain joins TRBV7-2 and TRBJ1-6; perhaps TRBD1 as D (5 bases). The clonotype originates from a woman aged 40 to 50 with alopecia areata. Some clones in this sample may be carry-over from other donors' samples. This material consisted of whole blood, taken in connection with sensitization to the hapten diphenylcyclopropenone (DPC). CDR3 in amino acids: CASQGSPNSPLHF. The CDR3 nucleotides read TGTGCCAGCCAGGGCAGCCCCAATTCACCCCTCCACTTT.